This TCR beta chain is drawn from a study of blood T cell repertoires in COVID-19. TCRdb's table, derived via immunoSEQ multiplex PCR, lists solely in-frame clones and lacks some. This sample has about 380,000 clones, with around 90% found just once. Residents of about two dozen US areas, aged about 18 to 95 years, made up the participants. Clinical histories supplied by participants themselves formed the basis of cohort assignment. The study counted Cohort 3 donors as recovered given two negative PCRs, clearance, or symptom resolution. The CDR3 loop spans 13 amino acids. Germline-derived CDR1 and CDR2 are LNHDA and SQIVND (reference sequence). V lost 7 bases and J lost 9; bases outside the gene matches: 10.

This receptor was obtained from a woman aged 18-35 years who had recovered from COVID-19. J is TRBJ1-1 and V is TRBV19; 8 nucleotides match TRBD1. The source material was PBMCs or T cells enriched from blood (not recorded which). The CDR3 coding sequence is TGTGCCAGTAACGCCGGGACAGGTAAAAAAGCTTTCTTT. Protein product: CASNAGTGKKAFF. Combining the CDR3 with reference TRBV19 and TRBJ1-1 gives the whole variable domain DGGITQSPKYLFRKEGQNVTLSCEQNLNHDAMYWYRQDPGQGLRLIYYSQIVNDFQKGDIAEGYSVSREKKESFPLTVTSAQKNPTAFYLCASNAGTGKKAFFGQGTRLTVV.